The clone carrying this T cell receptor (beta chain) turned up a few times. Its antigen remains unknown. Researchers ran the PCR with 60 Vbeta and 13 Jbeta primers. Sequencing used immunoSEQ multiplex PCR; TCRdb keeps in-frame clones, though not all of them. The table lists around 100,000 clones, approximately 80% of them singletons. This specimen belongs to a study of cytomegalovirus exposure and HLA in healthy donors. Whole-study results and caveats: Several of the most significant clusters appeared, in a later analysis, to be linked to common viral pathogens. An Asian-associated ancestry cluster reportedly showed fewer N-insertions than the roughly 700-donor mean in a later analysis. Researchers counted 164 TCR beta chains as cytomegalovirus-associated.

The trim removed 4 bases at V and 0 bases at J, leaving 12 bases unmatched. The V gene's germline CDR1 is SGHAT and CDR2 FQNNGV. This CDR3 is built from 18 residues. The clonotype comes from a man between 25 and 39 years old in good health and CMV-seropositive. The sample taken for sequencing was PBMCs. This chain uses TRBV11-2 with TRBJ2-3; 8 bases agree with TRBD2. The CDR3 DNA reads TGTGCCAGCAGCTCCCCCCCGGGGGGGTTAGCTAGCACAGATACGCAGTATTTT. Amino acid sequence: CASSSPPGGLASTDTQYF.